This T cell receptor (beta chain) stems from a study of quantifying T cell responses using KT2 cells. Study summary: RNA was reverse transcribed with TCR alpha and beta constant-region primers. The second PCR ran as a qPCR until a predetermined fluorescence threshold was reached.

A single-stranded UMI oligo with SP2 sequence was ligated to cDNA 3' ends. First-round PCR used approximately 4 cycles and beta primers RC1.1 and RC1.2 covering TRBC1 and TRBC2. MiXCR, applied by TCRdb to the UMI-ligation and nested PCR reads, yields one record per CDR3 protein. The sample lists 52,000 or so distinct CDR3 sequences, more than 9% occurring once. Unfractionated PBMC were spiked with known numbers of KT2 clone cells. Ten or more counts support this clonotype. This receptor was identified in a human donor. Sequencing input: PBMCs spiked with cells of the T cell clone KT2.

The DNA of the CDR3 is TGTGCTAGTGGAGGACCGCAACGCGGGGCAGGAGAGACCCAGTACTTC. Amino acids: CASGGPQRGAGETQYF. The chain recombines TRBV12-5 with TRBJ2-5; possible D gene TRBD2, 6 bases. With 6 bases removed from V and 4 bases from J, the gap between germline ends came to 21 bases. The CDR3 covers 16 residues. Germline V gene data show CDR1 as LGHNT and CDR2 as FRNRAP.